This T cell receptor beta chain was recorded in a study of CD8 T cells in ankylosing spondylitis. This clonotype has more than one count but fewer than ten. Germline loops: CDR1 DFQATT, CDR2 SNEGSKA (reference sequence). V was trimmed by 2 bases and J by 0 bases, leaving 10 bases between them. The CDR3 has 14 amino acids. Quantitative molecular-barcoded 5'-RACE generated the TCR beta libraries. TCRdb called the 5' RACE reads again in MiXCR, with one record for every CDR3 protein. The sample lists about 340,000 distinct CDR3 sequences; about 15% were seen once. The receptor's source is a male donor with ankylosing spondylitis or in good health (not recorded which). What was sequenced was blood, either unsorted or a sorted T cell fraction (not recorded which). The V gene is TRBV20-1, the J gene TRBJ1-2, with unresolved D. The CDR3 DNA reads TGCAGTGCTAGATGGCGGGAGGCTAACTATGGCTACACCTTC. This sequence encodes CSARWREANYGYTF.